This is a list of T cell receptor beta chains from one sample in a study of identical twins. TCRdb redid the calling of the 5' RACE reads with MiXCR, one entry per CDR3 protein. The sample yields around 490,000 distinct CDR3 sequences, over 11% seen once. These same data were also listed under a study on yellow fever vaccine responses in identical twins.

Sequencing was performed on CD4+ T cells sorted from blood. All receptors derive from a young woman in good health. Both conserved end residues are part of each CDR3. D genes are given only for firm matches. Some rows mark clone size as missing; the rest say once, few, many or name a class of expanded clone.

V	D	J	size	length	DNA	CDR3
TRBV2	TRBD2	TRBJ2-1	few	14	TGTGCCAGCACCCCAGCGGGAAGGGACAATGAGCAGTTCTTC	CASTPAGRDNEQFF
TRBV3-1	-	TRBJ1-2	few	15	TGTGCCAGCAGCCAAGCCGCAGGCACTAACTATGGCTACACCTTC	CASSQAAGTNYGYTF
TRBV20-1	TRBD2	TRBJ2-7	many	16	TGCAGTGCTAGAGATCGGGCGGGAGGAGATATAGGAGAGCAGTACTTC	CSARDRAGGDIGEQYF
TRBV20-1	-	TRBJ2-1	many	10	TGCAGTGTGACTTCCAATGAGCAGTTCTTC	CSVTSNEQFF
TRBV20-1	TRBD1	TRBJ2-1	few	15	TGCAGTGCTCGATGGAGTTGGACAGGCGGCGATGAGCAGTTCTTC	CSARWSWTGGDEQFF
TRBV11-2	-	TRBJ2-7	-	18	TGTGCCAGCAGCCGTCCCAAGGGGGCGGGGGGAGCGAACTACGAGCAGTACTTC	CASSRPKGAGGANYEQYF
TRBV5-1	TRBD1	TRBJ2-7	many	14	TGCGCCAGCAGCCGCCGGGACAGGTTTTACGAGCAGTACTTC	CASSRRDRFYEQYF
TRBV7-2	TRBD1	TRBJ2-5	-	15	TGTGCCAGCAGCAAGGACAGGGGGGGCTGGGAGACCCAGTACTTC	CASSKDRGGWETQYF
TRBV5-1	-	TRBJ2-7	-	15	TGCGCCAGCAGCTTCGATCTCGGGGACTCCTACGAGCAGTACTTC	CASSFDLGDSYEQYF
TRBV20-1	-	TRBJ1-5	few	16	TGCAGTGCTAGAGGGTATGCGCCGTCCCGCAATCAGCCCCAGCATTTT	CSARGYAPSRNQPQHF
TRBV7-2	-	TRBJ2-2	-	15	TGTGCCAGCAGCTTAGTGGGAGGAAGCACCGGGGAGCTGTTTTTT	CASSLVGGSTGELFF
TRBV20-1	-	TRBJ2-3	many	14	TGCAGTGCAATAGACTACTACGGCACAGATACGCAGTATTTT	CSAIDYYGTDTQYF
TRBV20-1	-	TRBJ2-1	few	15	TGCAGTGCTAGGCCCGGTGGGGCCAAATACAATGAGCGGTTCTTC	CSARPGGAKYNERFF
TRBV12-5	TRBD2	TRBJ2-3	-	17	TGTGCTAGTGGTAGGCAGGGACTAGCGGGACCGACGCATACGCAGTATTTT	CASGRQGLAGPTHTQYF
TRBV29-1	-	TRBJ2-2	few	13	TGCAGCGTTGAATTCAGGGCGGCCGGGGAGCTGTTTTTT	CSVEFRAAGELFF
TRBV7-9	-	TRBJ1-6	-	12	TGTGCCAGCAGCTTAGGCAATTTACCCCTCCACTTT	CASSLGNLPLHF
TRBV5-6	-	TRBJ2-5	-	14	TGTGCCAGCAGCGGAATCAGGGGGGGAGAGACCCAGTACTTC	CASSGIRGGETQYF
TRBV20-1	TRBD2	TRBJ2-1	-	12	TGCAGTGCTAGAGACGGGAGGCATGAGCAGTTCTTC	CSARDGRHEQFF
TRBV9	TRBD1	TRBJ2-7	-	15	TGTGCCAGCAGCGAACAACCGACAGGGTCTGACGAGCAGTACTTC	CASSEQPTGSDEQYF
TRBV27	-	TRBJ2-7	few	13	TGTGCCAGCAGTTTTCAGTTCTCCTACGAGCAGTACTTC	CASSFQFSYEQYF
TRBV6-1	TRBD1	TRBJ2-2	few	19	TGTGCCAGCAGGAAAAGTGGGGATTTGGGGACAGCGAACACCGGGGAGCTGTTTTTT	CASRKSGDLGTANTGELFF
TRBV29-1	-	TRBJ1-2	-	12	TGCAGCGTCCAAGGGGGGGCGGCTGGCTACACCTTC	CSVQGGAAGYTF
TRBV15	-	TRBJ1-5	many	12	TGTGCCACCAGCAGAGATAGCAGGACCCAGCATTTT	CATSRDSRTQHF
TRBV28	-	TRBJ2-4	-	15	TGTGCCAGCAGCACGACAGCAAAAGCCAAAAACATTCAGTACTTC	CASSTTAKAKNIQYF
TRBV19	TRBD2	TRBJ2-4	few	17	TGTGCCAGTAGTGTGACTAGCGTCCCCCCAGGGGAAAACATTCAGTACTTC	CASSVTSVPPGENIQYF
TRBV5-1	-	TRBJ2-3	many	17	TGCGCCAGCAGCTTCATCTTGGCGGGCCTCAACACAGATACGCAGTATTTT	CASSFILAGLNTDTQYF
TRBV19	TRBD2	TRBJ2-1	few	15	TGTGCCAGTTGTCTGGCGGGAGTGGGCGTTCATGAGCAGTTCTTC	CASCLAGVGVHEQFF
TRBV9	-	TRBJ2-1	-	18	TGTGCCAGCAGCGTAGAGGGGGGGCATCCAGGATCCTACAATGAGCAGTTCTTC	CASSVEGGHPGSYNEQFF
TRBV3-1	-	TRBJ2-3	-	12	TGTGCCAGCAGCCGTCTGCGTGCTACGCAGTATTTT	CASSRLRATQYF
TRBV4-3	-	TRBJ2-7	few	14	TGCGCCAGCAGCCAAGCCGCGCCCTTTGGCGAGCAGTACTTC	CASSQAAPFGEQYF
TRBV12-3/TRBV12-4	TRBD2	TRBJ2-7	-	15	TGTGCCAGCAGGAATAGACTAGCGGCTACTTTCGAGCAGTACTTC	CASRNRLAATFEQYF
TRBV5-1	-	TRBJ1-6	few	13	TGCGCCAGCAGCCCGCGTATCGAGTCACCCCTCCACTTT	CASSPRIESPLHF
TRBV3-1	-	TRBJ1-5	-	14	TGTGCCAGCAGCCAAGGCGTCGGCAATCAGCCCCAGCATTTT	CASSQGVGNQPQHF
TRBV6-5	-	TRBJ2-2	-	16	TGTGCCAGCAGTTACTCCCAAGGTGCGGACACCGGGGAGCTGTTTTTT	CASSYSQGADTGELFF
TRBV9	TRBD2	TRBJ2-5	-	14	TGTGCCAGCAGCGGGACTAGAAGTCAAGAGACCCAGTACTTC	CASSGTRSQETQYF
TRBV7-2	TRBD2	TRBJ2-7	few	15	TGTGCCAGCAGCTTAACTAGCGGGACCGACTACGAGCAGTACTTC	CASSLTSGTDYEQYF
TRBV7-2	TRBD2	TRBJ2-7	few	17	TGTGCCAGCAGCTTAGCGCCGACTAGCGGGAGGACCTACGAGCAGTACTTC	CASSLAPTSGRTYEQYF
TRBV10-3	-	TRBJ2-5	many	11	TGTGCCATCAGAGATAAAGAGACCCAGTACTTC	CAIRDKETQYF
TRBV9	-	TRBJ2-7	few	15	TGTGCCAGCAGCGTCTTCGACAGAGGAATATACGAGCAGTACTTC	CASSVFDRGIYEQYF
TRBV20-1	TRBD2	TRBJ2-1	-	14	TGCAGTGCCCCCGTCGGGGCGGGAGTCTTTGAGCAGTTCTTC	CSAPVGAGVFEQFF